This passage covers 21 T cell receptor beta chains from one sample sequenced in a study of blood T cell repertoires in COVID-19. Here immunoSEQ multiplex PCR was the method, and the copy in TCRdb shows in-frame clones only, minus some. The table records roughly 73,000 clones, 70% to 80% of them present only once. What was sequenced was peripheral blood. All receptors derive from a human donor in a cohort sampled during active COVID-19.

This clone has just one count. The rearrangement joins TRBV5-1 to TRBJ1-2, with TRBD1 matching over 7 bases. Germline assignment: CDR1 SGHRS and CDR2 YFSETQ. V trimming: 0 bases; J trimming: 0 bases; junction bases outside the gene matches: 2. The CDR3 loop spans 15 amino acids. CDR3 amino acids: CASSLGQGANYGYTF. The CDR3 nucleotides are TGCGCCAGCAGCTTGGGGCAGGGGGCTAACTATGGCTACACCTTC.

The rearrangement uses TRBV30 and TRBJ1-5; a possible D gene is TRBD1 (5 bases). This CDR3 comprises 12 residues. V lost 7 bases, J lost 4 bases, and 11 bases lay in between. Germline V gene lookup returns CDR1 GTSNPN and CDR2 SVGIG (reference sequence). The CDR3 loop is CASGRGNQPQHF. The CDR3, as DNA: TGTGCCTCGGGTAGGGGAAATCAGCCCCAGCATTTT.

The chain uses TRBV7-9 and TRBJ1-5; D is possibly TRBD1 (6 bases). The germline V gene has CDR1 SEHNR and CDR2 FQNEAQ (reference sequence). The V end lost 0 bases, the J end lost 5 bases, and 8 bases lay between the germline ends. The CDR3 runs 14 residues. CDR3 in DNA: TGTGCCAGCAGCTTAGCGGGGGGGCATCAGCCCCAGCATTTT. Translated, it gives CASSLAGGHQPQHF. Using reference TRBV7-9 and TRBJ1-5 for the parts outside the CDR3, the full variable domain is DTGVSQNPRHKITKRGQNVTFRCDPISEHNRLYWYRQTLGQGPEFLTYFQNEAQLEKSRLLSDRFSAERPKGSFSTLEIQRTEQGDSAMYLCASSLAGGHQPQHFGDGTRLSIL.

This clone was counted between two and nine times. J is TRBJ1-2 and V is TRBV14; 7 nucleotides match TRBD1. This CDR3 region has 17 residues. Germline V gene lookup returns CDR1 SGHDN and CDR2 FVKESK. J gave up 7 bases and V 0 bases, and 14 bases lay outside the gene matches. CDR3 sequence: CASSQEAPEDRPFGYTF. The CDR3 DNA reads TGTGCCAGCAGCCAAGAAGCCCCGGAGGACAGGCCGTTTGGCTACACCTTC.

This clone came up a few times. The V call is TRBV7-9, the J call TRBJ2-5; 8 positions agree with TRBD1. V dropped 5 bases and J dropped 3; count of bases not matched to a gene: 8. This CDR3 contains 15 residues. From germline, CDR1 is SEHNR and CDR2 FQNEAQ (reference sequence). The CDR3 protein is CASSRVGTGKETQYF. CDR3 in DNA: TGTGCCAGCAGCCGCGTAGGGACAGGAAAAGAGACCCAGTACTTC.

The CDR3, as DNA: TGTGCCAGCAGTTCCAGCGGGAGGTCGCTAATAGGGGAGCTGTTTTTT. The encoded protein is CASSSSGRSLIGELFF. The V call is TRBV3-1 (or the pseudogene TRBV3-2), the J call TRBJ2-2; 9 nucleotides line up with TRBD2. Germline V gene sequence: CDR1 LGHDT, CDR2 YNNKEL (reference sequence). The CDR3 runs to 16 residues. V shed 6 bases and J 8 bases; nucleotides not matched to a gene: 13.

J is TRBJ2-7 and V is TRBV3-1 (or the pseudogene TRBV3-2); 9 nucleotides agree with TRBD2. CDR3 length: 15 residues. The germline gives CDR1 LGHDT, CDR2 YNNKEL (reference sequence). Unmatched junction bases numbered 6, after V lost 4 bases and J lost 2 bases. CDR3 sequence reads: CASSPRLAVTYEQYF. CDR3 coding DNA: TGTGCCAGCAGCCCCCGACTAGCGGTAACCTACGAGCAGTACTTC.

The chain joins TRBV29-1 to TRBJ2-5; the D gene is possibly TRBD2 (5 bases). This CDR3 is 12 amino acids long. V dropped 4 bases and J dropped 2 bases, with 8 bases sitting between them. Germline V gives CDR1 SQVTM, CDR2 ANQGSEA. The CDR3 DNA sequence: TGCAGCGTTGCCCGGGGACAAGAGACCCAGTACTTC. Residues: CSVARGQETQYF.

The rearrangement links TRBV10-3 to TRBJ2-3; D is uncertain. The CDR3 runs 13 residues. V was shortened by 6 bases and J by 2 bases, with 9 bases between the two germline ends. Germline CDR1 ENHRY, CDR2 SYGVKD. CDR3 in DNA: TGTGCCATCAGAGACATTTCCACAGATACGCAGTATTTT. The encoded protein is CAIRDISTDTQYF.

This rearrangement joins TRBV6-5 to TRBJ2-7; 7 bases map to TRBD2. The junction had 12 bases not matched to a gene; V was cut back by 11 bases and J by 2 bases. CDR1 and CDR2 from the germline V gene are MNHEY and SVGAGI. The CDR3 totals 14 residues. CDR3 coding DNA: TGTGCCGCGTCGCGCCAGCGGGGCCCCTACGAGCAGTACTTC. The encoded protein is CAASRQRGPYEQYF.

This clone appeared a few times. The genes are TRBV7-9 and TRBJ2-5, with a possible D match to TRBD1 (6 bases). Germline CDR1 is SEHNR and CDR2 is FQNEAQ (reference sequence). This CDR3 region has 14 residues. The V and J ends lost 3 bases and 10 bases respectively, with 18 bases between them. The CDR3 is CASSFGRDTRNQYF. The CDR3 region has the DNA TGTGCCAGCAGCTTTGGCCGGGACACGAGAAACCAGTACTTC.

This clone showed up just once. The rearrangement links TRBV4-2 to TRBJ2-7, with D hard to call. Trimming cost V 0 bases and J 2 bases, with 14 bases left between them. This CDR3 is built from 16 residues. The germline V gene has CDR1 LGHNA and CDR2 YNFKEQ. CDR3 loop: CASSQDWRSAAYEQYF. The CDR3, as DNA: TGTGCCAGCAGCCAAGATTGGCGCAGCGCGGCCTACGAGCAGTACTTC.

This clone was found once. The CDR3 loop reads CASSKGRDRAQKLFF. The CDR3 DNA reads TGTGCCAGCAGCAAAGGACGGGACAGGGCTCAAAAACTGTTTTTT. The gene calls are TRBV21-1 and TRBJ1-4; the D call of TRBD1 is as the table states it, not checked on the DNA. TRBV21-1 has pseudogene status. This CDR3 region has 15 residues.

This clone came up once. V and J are TRBV24-1 and TRBJ2-1; D may be TRBD1 (6 bases). Trimming removed 7 bases from V and 14 bases from J, with 17 bases in between. The CDR3 totals 12 residues. From germline, CDR1 is KGHDR and CDR2 SFDVKD. The CDR3 DNA reads as TGTGCCACCAGGGGGGCTGGTGACTTAGAGTTCTTC. Its protein product is CATRGAGDLEFF.

This sequence joins TRBV15 and TRBJ2-1, with D unresolved. V gave up 1 base and J gave up 0 bases, with 10 bases separating them. The germline CDR1 and CDR2 sequences are LNHNV and YYDKDF (reference sequence). This CDR3 has 16 amino acids. DNA of the CDR3: TGTGCCACCAGCAGAGGGAGCCGGCCCTCCTACAATGAGCAGTTCTTC. Amino acids: CATSRGSRPSYNEQFF.

This chain links TRBV10-2 with TRBJ2-2, with D perhaps matching TRBD1 (5 bases). Between the trimmed V and J ends, which lost 3 bases and 4 bases, there was a span of 12 bases. CDR1 WSHSY and CDR2 SAAADI come from the germline V gene. The CDR3 is 15 residues long. This chain's CDR3 is CASSDGALGTGELFF. The DNA for the CDR3 is TGCGCCAGCAGTGATGGGGCGCTCGGCACCGGGGAGCTGTTTTTT.

V is TRBV7-6 and J is TRBJ2-7; TRBD2 matches 10 bases. The CDR3 loop spans 15 amino acids. The V gene end was trimmed by 5 bases and the J gene end by 2 bases; junction bases not matched to a gene: 6. Germline values: CDR1 SGHVS, CDR2 FNYEAQ. The CDR3 spells CASSRQREGTYEQYF. The CDR3 region has the DNA TGTGCCAGCAGCCGCCAGCGGGAGGGCACCTACGAGCAGTACTTC. Looking up the rest from reference TRBV7-6 and TRBJ2-7 gives the full variable domain: GAGVSQSPRYKVTKRGQDVALRCDPISGHVSLYWYRQALGQGPEFLTYFNYEAQQDKSGLPNDRFSAERPEGSISTLTIQRTEQRDSAMYRCASSRQREGTYEQYFGPGTRLTVT.

This rearrangement joins TRBV18 to TRBJ2-5, with TRBD2 matching 7 bases. J lost 7 bases, V lost 5 bases, and 7 bases had no gene match. The CDR3 is 13 amino acids. From germline, CDR1 is KGHSH and CDR2 LQKENI. CDR3 nucleotides: TGTGCCAGCTCAACCACCGGGGAGGGGACCCAGTACTTC. The encoded protein is CASSTTGEGTQYF.

The chain couples TRBV10-2 to TRBJ2-7, with D maybe TRBD2 (6 bases). The CDR3 runs 13 residues. V lost 10 bases and J 2 bases, leaving 15 bases between the germline ends. The germline CDR1 and CDR2 sequences are WSHSY and SAAADI. In DNA, the CDR3 is TGCGCCACCAGATTGGAGGGGACCTACGAGCAGTACTTC. Protein: CATRLEGTYEQYF.

V usage is TRBV19 and J usage is TRBJ1-1, with TRBD1 matching 9 bases. Trimming removed 3 bases from V and 0 bases from J; junction bases left unmatched: 5. The CDR3 sequence is 16 residues long. Germline CDR1 reads LNHDA; CDR2 reads SQIVND (reference sequence). The CDR3 DNA follows: TGTGCCAGTAGTATCCGGACAGGGGACCTGAACACTGAAGCTTTCTTT. This sequence encodes CASSIRTGDLNTEAFF.

The CDR3 DNA reads TGTGCCAGTAGTTCCTCCGGGACTAGCGGGAGGGGGGCGTTCTTC. It yields the protein CASSSSGTSGRGAFF. The chain is built from TRBV19 and TRBJ2-1, with 16 bases identical to TRBD2. The CDR3 loop spans 15 amino acids. Germline CDR1 is LNHDA and CDR2 is SQIVND (reference sequence). V was clipped by 5 bases and J by 15 bases; unmatched bases: 10.